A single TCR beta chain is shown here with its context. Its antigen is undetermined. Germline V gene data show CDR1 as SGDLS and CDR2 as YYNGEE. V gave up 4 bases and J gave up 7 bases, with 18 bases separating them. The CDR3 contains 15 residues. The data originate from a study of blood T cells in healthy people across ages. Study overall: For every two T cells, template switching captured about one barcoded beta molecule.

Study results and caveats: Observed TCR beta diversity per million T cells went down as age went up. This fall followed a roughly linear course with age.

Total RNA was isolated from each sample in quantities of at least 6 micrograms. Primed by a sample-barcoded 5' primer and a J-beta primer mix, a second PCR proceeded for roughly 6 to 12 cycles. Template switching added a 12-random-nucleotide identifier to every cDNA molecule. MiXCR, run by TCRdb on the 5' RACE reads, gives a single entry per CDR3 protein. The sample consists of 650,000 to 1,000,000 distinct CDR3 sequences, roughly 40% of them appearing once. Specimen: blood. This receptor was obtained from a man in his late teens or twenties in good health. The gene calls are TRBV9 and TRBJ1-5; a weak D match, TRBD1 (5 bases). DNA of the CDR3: TGTGCCAGCAGCACAAAAGGGGTGGTAGGGCAGCCCCAGCATTTT. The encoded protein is CASSTKGVVGQPQHF.